This T cell receptor beta chain is drawn from a study of T cell responses to AZD1222 COVID-19 vaccine. Whole-study results and caveats: CD4 TCRs associated with vaccination spanned spike, dominating at 160-218 and 743-854. Recipients of two AZD1222 doses showed rising Spike-specific TCR breadth and depth. The sample set comprised mostly white British donors with more females, and clonal diversity was possibly underestimated.

Comments on this clone: Antigen unknown.

This CDR3 contains 11 residues. CDR1 is WSHSY and CDR2 is SAAADI in the germline V gene. V was pared by 8 bases and J by 5 bases, with 10 bases between. Profiling relied on immunoSEQ multiplex PCR, and the TCRdb table lists in-frame clones only, not all of them. The sample consists of under 150,000 clones, about nine tenths of them appearing once. The sequencing used peripheral blood, collected on day 0 of MenACWY control vaccination. This TCR was recovered from an adult in good health. The chain is built from TRBV10-2 and TRBJ2-7; no clear D gene. CDR3 nucleotide sequence: TGCGCCAGCGCCCAAGGGCACGAGCAGTACTTC. It yields the protein CASAQGHEQYF.